This T cell receptor (beta chain) was recorded in a study of cytomegalovirus exposure and HLA in healthy donors (dated 2017 in TCRdb). The study in broad terms: In an earlier analysis of 550 to 750 of the donors, around 290 Gb of sequence data and 90 million to 120 million unique TCR beta sequences from about 179 million T cells were reported. Genome-wide SNP genotypes for about 55% of the roughly 670 donors were used in a later genetic analysis, which treated that subset as a discovery cohort. To predict cytomegalovirus infection status, the study brought together high-throughput TCR immunosequencing, statistical association of individual TCRs with disease status, and machine learning. Every repertoire in the discovery cohort had been generated on one and the same sequencing platform. In an earlier analysis of roughly 600 of the donors, high-throughput TCR beta sequencing was used to judge whether each TCR beta V gene segment behaved as functional or pseudogenic. Typing coverage varied by locus: 629-630 donors for A, B, C, DRB1 and DQB1; some 520 for DQA1; over 600 for DPA1; 450 to 480 for DPB1. Roughly 300 gigabases of sequencing data and tens of millions of unique TCR sequences were included in an early release covering around 600 HLA-typed donors. Besides the first cohort of more than 650 subjects, a separate validation cohort made up of roughly 120 different subjects was used. Among roughly 400 genotyped donors of the cohort, an average of around 220,000 unique TCR beta nucleotide sequences was sequenced per donor, of which about 20% were non-productive. In a later analysis, previously published TCR beta repertoires from 666 donors were re-analyzed and high-resolution HLA genotyping was added so that TCR occurrence patterns could be studied. A few DR-DQ haplotypes were treated as single units for association and clustering because of strong linkage in the cohort. HLA typing included class I and class II loci at four-digit resolution. Donor age, sex, ethnicity and CMV serostatus were compiled alongside the repertoire data. Rather than using new phenotypic data, the later analysis identified candidate immune exposures from TCR beta sequences and from how often those sequences occurred across donors. The study was designed to test whether signatures of past pathogen exposure could be identified by cataloging public T cell receptors. The genetic ancestry cluster associated with self-reported Caucasian donors included 81% of the 398 genotyped donors. The study profiled the T cell repertoires of 550 to 700 subjects by immunosequencing and related them to cytomegalovirus serostatus.

Trimming at the junction amounts to 7 bases on V and 2 bases on J, and the germline ends lie 12 bases apart. Inclusive of the bounding cysteine and phenylalanine, the CDR3 is 14 residues long. Only the CDR3 DNA is retained, 42 bases long and in frame from the first base. The germline V gene encodes CDR1 SGHTA and CDR2 FQGNSA. Libraries were made using the immunoSEQ multiplex PCR assay. For the multiplex PCR, a mixture combining 60 forward primers for TCR Vbeta segments and 13 reverse primers for TCR Jbeta segments was used. The CDR3 region of rearranged TCR beta genes was amplified from genomic DNA with a multiplex PCR assay. The amplified TCR beta libraries were sequenced on the Illumina HiSeq System as 87-base-pair reads. Concerning the study's data processing: In a later analysis, tens of millions of unique TCR beta chains were counted across the 500 to 850 repertoires, and approximately 11 million of these chains were shared by at least two donors. A nearest-neighbor algorithm error-corrected the raw reads and collapsed the reads into unique sequences, merging closely related sequences to remove PCR and sequencing errors. V, D and J gene segments were assigned by aligning CDR3 sequences to IMGT reference sequences. For a sequence to be retained, at least a six-nucleotide match to both a V gene segment and a J gene segment was required. A rearrangement was called productive if the CDR3 had no stop codons and remained in frame with V and J, and every other rearrangement was called non-productive. Following IMGT convention, CDR3 was defined as the stretch from the second conserved V-encoded cysteine to the conserved J-encoded phenylalanine. The earlier analysis of some 600 of the donors excluded sequences that lacked an unambiguous match to a single V gene segment. An earlier analysis of several hundred of the donors called V segments functional above 56.7% productive rearrangements and segregating when the between-donor standard deviation exceeded 5%. A statistical classification framework was built to diagnose cytomegalovirus status from the catalog of TCR beta chain sequences. In a later analysis, TCR nucleotide sequences were compared against IMGT/GENE-DB human TR gene sequences so that V and J genes could be assigned. Using the TCRdist pipeline, a later analysis assigned CDR3 sequences along with most-parsimonious VDJ recombination scenarios. In a later analysis, every TCR beta chain was defined by the combination of its CDR3 amino acid sequence and its V-gene family, and reads without a unique V-gene family were dropped. A later analysis removed 592 highly shared, low-generation-probability nucleotide sequences to deal with suspected cross-contamination and a sequencing artifact. For each public chain, a later analysis derived a clonal expansion index from normalized ranks of inferred template counts within each repertoire. In a later analysis, generation probabilities were computed using a VDJ recombination model fitted to out-of-frame rearrangements, and the results were checked against IGoR. Hypergeometric tests were used in a later analysis to score TCR-TCR, TCR-HLA and TCR-CMV co-occurrence, with a repertoire-size bias correction applied to the TCR pairs. False discovery rates were estimated in a later analysis by permuting HLA or CMV assignments 20 times. In a later analysis, co-occurring TCRs were grouped using DBSCAN, and TCRdist sequence similarity was added for clustering within HLA-allele-positive subsets. Repertoires with fewer than 30,000 or more than 120,000 public chains, plus five repertoires with anomalous nucleotide sharing, were excluded from co-occurrence clustering. TCRdb mirrors the immuneACCESS table, restricted to in-frame sequences. Some clones are absent from its copies; in checked studies, under half trace to an unresolved V gene, and the reason for the others is unknown. The V and J calls and the clone size are those of that table, but D and trimming were determined from the DNA. In all, the sample holds some 200,000 clones, and approximately 79% of those were seen once. Of the sample, about 1.7% falls within the top ten clones.

The research as a whole found: A later genetic analysis associated a missense DCLRE1C variant with V-gene and J-gene trimming of TCR beta chains, and an independent cohort replicated the association. Most TCR sequences were observed very rarely across donors, whereas some public TCRs were present in many individuals. Some IMGT-functional V segments, including TRBV6-2 and TRBV6-3, could not be told apart with the 87-base-pair reads, so those segments were excluded. According to a later analysis, parvovirus B19, influenza, CMV and Epstein-Barr virus appeared linked to several top co-occurrence clusters. According to a later analysis, TCR association rates differed among HLA loci, with DRB1 alleles showing the most associated TCRs and HLA-C alleles showing the fewest. The cohort was sequenced for TCR beta chains only, and without alpha or paired-chain data the features that could be detected were limited. The classifier was reported to diagnose cytomegalovirus status with high specificity and sensitivity in both the original cohort and the validation cohort. Immune exposure information for the cohort was limited to CMV serostatus. A few of the identified cytomegalovirus-associated TCR beta chains were confirmed in vitro to be specific for cytomegalovirus antigens. Seventeen rarely observed V segments, including chromosome 9 orphons, were excluded from the earlier analysis of some 590 of the donors because counts were too low. The sequencing pipeline was judged likely to have produced a cluster of highly shared sequence variants as a technical artifact. A later genetic analysis reported fewer N-insertions in productive TCRs among donors in an Asian-associated ancestry cluster than the approximately 700-donor mean. The study listed approximately 160 TCR beta chains as associated with cytomegalovirus. Presence/absence analyses assumed roughly uniform sequencing depth across donors, an assumption that may not hold. According to a later analysis, most CMV-associated TCR beta chains appeared to be HLA-restricted, and the HLA associations seemed to be driven largely by CMV exposure. A later analysis associated roughly 17,000 TCR beta sequences with specific HLA alleles at a false discovery rate of 0.05. Correlated functional status among segregating V segments might be attributable to linkage disequilibrium, but an unknown experimental factor could not be ruled out. When HLA alleles, especially DR and DQ, strongly co-occurred, attributing TCR associations to individual alleles was difficult. Because some donors lacked HLA typing at each locus, the association tests relied only on the typed subset. Broadly in line with IMGT annotations, most TCR beta V segments showed up in productive rearrangements about 87% or about 30% of the time in an earlier analysis of a few hundred of the donors. A further reported finding was that TCR beta sequences accurately predicted the HLA-A and HLA-B alleles for most subjects in the first cohort. The authors suggested that the approach could potentially be generalized to other disease states and immunological phenotypes. A later analysis found that HLA-associated TCR beta chains were more clonally expanded and had lower generation probabilities than equally common non-associated chains.

In total, about 650 healthy bone marrow donors made up the cohort. At the time of sampling, all cohort members were nominally healthy, though unrecorded immune exposures were likely present. The donor tested CMV seronegative and was one of the 352 seronegative cohort members. A peripheral blood sample was collected from each donor, and TCR beta sequencing was performed on peripheral blood mononuclear cells. The Qiagen DNeasy Blood Extraction Kit was used to extract genomic DNA from the blood cell samples. About this clone: Its antigen remains unidentified. The record has no base qualities; no much larger clone is one base away.

The sequenced material came from PBMCs. This TCR was recovered from a man aged 50-60 years in good health and CMV-seronegative. The chain employs TRBV7-2 and TRBJ2-1; D gene: possibly TRBD2, on 6 matching bases. In nucleotide form, the sequence is TGTGCCAGCATGGGAGGACTAACCTACAATGAGCAGTTCTTC. This sequence encodes CASMGGLTYNEQFF.